These 4 T cell receptor beta chains were sequenced from one sample in a study of T-cell memory formation after mild COVID-19. TCRdb itself ran the 5' RACE reads through MiXCR, one entry per CDR3 protein. The sample lists about 57,000 distinct CDR3 sequences, more than 9% occurring once. Sequencing input: PBMCs or a T cell subset sorted from them (not recorded which). The origin of the receptors is a young man who had mild COVID-19 (a few samples of this study predate the infection). Cell type and time point are not known.

This clonotype was found a few times. J is TRBJ1-2 and V is TRBV27; 9 bases align to TRBD1. CDR3 size: 16 residues. Germline trimming cut 5 bases from V and 3 bases from J; bases unmatched to any gene: 10. CDR1 MNHEY and CDR2 SMNVEV come from the germline V gene (reference sequence). The CDR3 nucleotides are TGTGCCAGCAGTCCCCCGTTTGGGGACAGGGACTATGGCTACACCTTC. Translated, it gives CASSPPFGDRDYGYTF.

The genes are TRBV7-9 and TRBJ1-4; D is perhaps TRBD1 (6 bases). The CDR3 extends over 14 amino acids. V lost 1 base and J lost 8, with 11 bases in between. Germline V lookup: CDR1 SEHNR, CDR2 FQNEAQ (reference sequence). The CDR3 coding sequence is TGTGCCAGCAGCTTAGGACAGGCCAGAGAAAAACTGTTTTTT. Residues: CASSLGQAREKLFF.

The table lists this clonotype with many counts. The V and J genes are TRBV2 and TRBJ1-5; D might be TRBD1 (5 bases). V lost 3 bases, J lost 5 bases, and 14 bases lay in between. The length of the CDR3 is 15 residues. CDR1 is SNHLY and CDR2 is FYNNEI in the germline V gene. In DNA, the CDR3 is TGTGCCAGCAGTGATGTCGGGGGTAGTGATCAGCCCCAGCATTTT. Its translation: CASSDVGGSDQPQHF.

This clonotype was recorded a few times. V is TRBV6-1 and J is TRBJ2-6; D ambiguous. The V gene's germline CDR1 is MNHNS and CDR2 SASEGT. This CDR3 spans 15 amino acids. Trimming removed 3 bases from V and 0 bases from J, with 6 bases in between. The CDR3 here is CASSEKYSGANVLTF. In DNA form, the CDR3 reads TGTGCCAGCAGTGAGAAATACTCTGGGGCCAACGTCCTGACTTTC.